A single sample gave rise to the 13 T cell receptor beta chains below, sequenced in a study of blood T cell repertoires in COVID-19. This table comes from immunoSEQ multiplex PCR, and its TCRdb copy is limited to in-frame clones, with some not included. The repertoire includes roughly 380,000 clones, around 87% of them detected once, and under 1.5% sits in the top ten. Sequencing was carried out using PBMCs or T cells enriched from blood (not recorded which). Source of these receptors: a man aged 30 to 39 who had recovered from COVID-19.

The chain joins TRBV27 to TRBJ1-2, with 10 bases fitting TRBD1. The germline gives CDR1 MNHEY, CDR2 SMNVEV (reference sequence). V was clipped by 2 bases and J by 6 bases; unmatched bases: 6. This CDR3 comprises 15 residues. The CDR3, as DNA: TGTGCCAGCAGTTTAGGGTGGGGACAGGGGAATGGCTACACCTTC. Residues: CASSLGWGQGNGYTF.

The V gene is TRBV19, the J gene TRBJ1-1; TRBD1 might be the D (5 bases). Looked up from germline, CDR1 is LNHDA and CDR2 is SQIVND (reference sequence). V shed 4 bases and J shed 1 base, with 10 bases lying between them. The CDR3 runs 14 residues. In DNA, the CDR3 is TGTGCCAGTAGTACCCTTGACAGGAACACTGAAGCTTTCTTT. The encoded protein is CASSTLDRNTEAFF.

The rearrangement links TRBV6-5 to TRBJ1-2; D is perhaps TRBD1 (6 bases). This CDR3 region has 13 residues. The germline gives CDR1 MNHEY, CDR2 SVGAGI. Trimming took off 5 bases at V and 2 bases at J, with 9 bases between the two ends. The chain's CDR3 is CASSPGQNYGYTF. The CDR3 bases are TGTGCCAGCAGTCCGGGACAAAACTATGGCTACACCTTC.

The J gene is TRBJ2-2, the V gene TRBV7-2, with 7 bases lining up with TRBD2. Germline V lookup: CDR1 SGHTA, CDR2 FQGNSA. The CDR3 covers 17 residues. With 5 bases clipped from V and 0 bases from J, the junction kept 9 bases outside the gene matches. CDR3: CASSKPGLAANTGELFF. In DNA, the CDR3 is TGTGCCAGCAGCAAGCCCGGGCTAGCGGCGAACACCGGGGAGCTGTTTTTT.

The chain has TRBV6-5 and TRBJ2-5; 7 bases align to TRBD1. The germline gives CDR1 MNHEY, CDR2 SVGAGI. The junction had 9 bases not matched to a gene; V was cut back by 0 bases and J by 5 bases. The CDR3 is 16 amino acids. In nucleotides, the CDR3 is TGTGCCAGCAGTTACTCGATGCGACAGGGTTACGAGACCCAGTACTTC. Translating gives CASSYSMRQGYETQYF.

The rearrangement joins TRBV9 to TRBJ2-6; D might be TRBD2 (6 bases). Trimming removed 0 bases from V and 0 bases from J, with 13 bases in between. The germline gives CDR1 SGDLS, CDR2 YYNGEE. CDR3 length equals 18 residues. The CDR3 loop is CASSVAPGDVSGANVLTF. CDR3 coding DNA: TGTGCCAGCAGCGTAGCCCCGGGGGACGTCTCTGGGGCCAACGTCCTGACTTTC.

The chain is built from TRBV19 and TRBJ1-4; D perhaps matches TRBD1 (5 bases). The CDR3 has 18 residues. V shed 3 bases and J shed 4 bases, with 21 bases lying between them. Germline CDR1 and CDR2: LNHDA and SQIVND (reference sequence). In nucleotides, the CDR3 is TGTGCCAGTAGTATGGGTGCAGGGTTGGGAGGGCATAATGAAAAACTGTTTTTT. It yields the protein CASSMGAGLGGHNEKLFF.

The chain combines TRBV4-1 with TRBJ1-1; D is uncertain. The CDR3 length is 16 residues. Germline assignment: CDR1 MGHRA and CDR2 YSYEKL. Trimming took off 0 bases at V and 0 bases at J, with 11 bases between the two ends. CDR3 region: CASSQDRESLNTEAFF. The CDR3 DNA sequence: TGCGCCAGCAGCCAAGATCGGGAATCCTTGAACACTGAAGCTTTCTTT.

The chain employs TRBV15 and TRBJ1-5; tentatively, D is TRBD1 (5 bases). The CDR3 contains 17 residues. CDR1 and CDR2 (germline): LNHNV, YYDKDF (reference sequence). V was pared by 0 bases and J by 9 bases, with 21 bases between. CDR3 bases: TGTGCCACCAGCAGAGATCAGGGCGGCAGCACCAAACGGCCCCAGCATTTT. This codes for CATSRDQGGSTKRPQHF. Using reference TRBV15 and TRBJ1-5 for the parts outside the CDR3, the full variable domain is DAMVIQNPRYQVTQFGKPVTLSCSQTLNHNVMYWYQQKSSQAPKLLFHYYDKDFNNEADTPDNFQSRRPNTSFCFLDIRSPGLGDTAMYLCATSRDQGGSTKRPQHFGDGTRLSIL.

The rearrangement uses TRBV30 and TRBJ1-1; D is unclear. Germline lookup yields CDR1 GTSNPN and CDR2 SVGIG (reference sequence). The V gene lost 3 bases and the J gene lost 8 bases, with 13 bases spanning the gap. This CDR3 comprises 12 residues. CDR3: CAWREFGREAFF. In DNA form, the CDR3 reads TGTGCCTGGAGGGAATTTGGCAGGGAAGCTTTCTTT. Together with reference TRBV30 and TRBJ1-1, the CDR3 gives the full variable domain: SQTIHQWPATLVQPVGSPLSLECTVEGTSNPNLYWYRQAAGRGLQLLFYSVGIGQISSEVPQNLSASRPQDRQFILSSKKLLLSDSGFYLCAWREFGREAFFGQGTRLTVV.

The chain links TRBV15 to TRBJ1-3, with TRBD1 identical over 7 bases. This CDR3 region has 15 residues. The V gene end was trimmed by 5 bases and the J gene end by 2 bases; junction bases not matched to a gene: 6. Germline V gene data show CDR1 as LNHNV and CDR2 as YYDKDF (reference sequence). The CDR3 DNA sequence: TGTGCCACCAGCCCCCGACAGGGAACTGGAAACACCATATATTTT. Protein: CATSPRQGTGNTIYF.

V is TRBV5-4 and J is TRBJ2-7, with 7 bases aligning to TRBD1. Germline V gene lookup returns CDR1 SGHNT and CDR2 YYREEE (reference sequence). The CDR3 is 14 residues long. V shed 4 bases and J 0 bases; nucleotides not matched to a gene: 4. CDR3 nucleotides: TGTGCCAGCAGCCCGACAGGGATCTCCTACGAGCAGTACTTC. It translates to CASSPTGISYEQYF.

The J gene is TRBJ1-1, the V gene TRBV12-3 or TRBV12-4, with TRBD1 as a possible D gene (5 bases). This CDR3 comprises 12 residues. V was pared by 4 bases and J by 9 bases, with 12 bases between. The CDR3: CASSSVGRKAFF. CDR3 coding DNA: TGTGCCAGCAGTTCGGTGGGGCGAAAAGCTTTCTTT.